The source of this T cell receptor beta chain is a study of blood T cell repertoires in COVID-19 (TCRdb year 2020). Background for the entire study: Samples from collaborators originated in the United States, Italy and Spain and spanned both the acute and convalescent phases of COVID-19. The prospective study material was composed of cDNA or gDNA derived from T cells, B-cell-depleted T cells, or PBMCs. The dataset comprised deeply sampled blood TCRbeta repertoires from subjects exposed to, actively infected with, or recovered from COVID-19. The repertoires were released in a freely available public database meant as a resource for research on the immune response to SARS-CoV-2. The samples were drawn from two sources: the first 160 participants of the ongoing ImmuneRACE study, and 1,000 to 1,500 subjects contributed by 6 global collaborators. Nearly every sample came with metadata listing a de-identified subject ID, COVID-19 status, age in years and sex. Where available, HLA class I and class II types were taken from metadata supplied by the sample provider and were not determined by assay-based typing. Broader findings and caveats from the paper: How much clinical and demographic metadata was included differed by source and by participant, and the metadata was provided uncurated.

The immunoSEQ Assay, a bias-controlled multiplex PCR, was used to amplify TCRbeta CDR3 regions from genomic DNA. Per the authors' processing: Nucleated cell counts per sample were estimated from amplification of reference gene primers within the assay. To quantify the absolute abundance of each unique TCRbeta CDR3 rearrangement, sequence reads were collapsed and filtered. For each sample, productive Simpson clonality was calculated as the square root of Simpson's diversity index across productive rearrangements. The source is immuneACCESS, and TCRdb retained only in-frame sequences with V and J called. Part of the clones is not carried over; for the studies checked, unresolved V genes explain less than half of this, and the remainder is unexplained. V and J calls plus clone size are reproduced from that table; the DNA served to infer D and trimming. The sample records 110,000 to 150,000 clones, about 80% of which are singletons. The ten largest clones add up to roughly 5.6% of the sample.

On this clone itself: Its target antigen remains unknown. There are no base qualities to consult, and no much larger clone falls within one base.

The cysteine opens and the phenylalanine closes a CDR3 of 12 amino acids. This entry keeps only the CDR3 DNA: 36 bases, framed from base 1. The germline V gene (reference sequence) supplies CDR1 SGHNT and CDR2 YYREEE. Trimming takes 4 bases from V and 9 bases from J, and the germline ends sit 11 bases apart. Participants in the prospective study were enrolled through a virtual design, were aged roughly 18 to 100 years, and lived in 24 United States geographic areas. Cohort assignment in the prospective study relied on participant-reported clinical history from a screening survey and a study questionnaire. Recovered participants in ImmuneRACE Cohort 3 were defined as having two consecutive negative NP/OP PCR tests, clearance from a healthcare professional, or resolution of symptoms. In the prospective study, whole blood, serum and a nasopharyngeal or oropharyngeal swab were collected from each participant by mobile phlebotomists. Participants in the prospective study had the option to provide additional blood draws and questionnaires over an approximately two-month period. Prospective study blood samples were shipped either frozen or at room temperature before DNA extraction.

The TCR originated in a woman aged 45-65 years who had recovered from COVID-19. The sample comprised PBMCs or T cells enriched from blood (not recorded which). The chain couples TRBV5-4 to TRBJ2-1, with the identity of the D gene unclear. CDR3 reads: CASSPNYGEQFF. The nucleotide sequence reads TGTGCCAGCAGCCCTAACTACGGTGAGCAGTTCTTC.